In its sample, the clone carrying this TCR beta chain was seen a few times. Antigen specificity is unknown. Investigators reverse transcribed all isolated RNA, so they sequenced expressed TCRB transcripts. Only in-frame clones appear in the TCRdb table, and some are missing; sequencing was by immunoSEQ multiplex PCR. The top ten hold about 0.019% of the sample, which has approximately 400,000 clones, about 15% seen once. Only one heparinised blood draw was taken per donor, and its volume averaged about 120 mL. The entry originates in a study of beta chain features in type 1 diabetes. Whole-study results and caveats: Moderately but significantly shorter TCRB CDR3s were found in Type 1 diabetes patients in all four CD4+ subsets.

This receptor was identified in a woman aged 18-30 years in good health. Sequencing was carried out using naive CD4+ T cells from blood.

CDR3 sequence: CASSLDPYEQYF. CDR3 sequence (DNA): TGTGCCAGCAGCTTAGATCCATACGAGCAGTACTTC. This sequence joins TRBV11-2 and TRBJ2-7; D call uncertain. The ends were cut back, 0 bases at V and 4 bases at J, with 4 bases in the middle. Germline V CDR1 and CDR2: SGHAT, FQNNGV. This CDR3 contains 12 residues. The full variable domain, in which reference TRBV11-2 and TRBJ2-7 provide the parts outside the CDR3, is EAGVAQSPRYKIIEKRQSVAFWCNPISGHATLYWYQQILGQGPKLLIQFQNNGVVDDSQLPKDRFSAERLKGVDSTLKIQPAKLEDSAVYLCASSLDPYEQYFGPGTRLTVT.